The 12 T cell receptor beta chains listed next were all sequenced from one sample in a study of T cells in Graves' hyperthyroidism and ophthalmopathy. Amplified TCR beta CDR3 regions derived from RNA transcripts. During a first-round RT-PCR of the TCR CDR3, the HTBI primer set was used. TCRdb reprocessed the multiplex PCR reads with MiXCR, giving one entry per CDR3 protein. Among over 450,000 distinct CDR3 sequences, 13% to 15% were seen once, and the ten largest hold about 17%. Source material: blood. Receptors originate from a woman in her late teens or twenties with Graves' hyperthyroidism.

This clonotype was observed at least ten times. The chain has TRBV12-3 or TRBV12-4 and TRBJ1-2, with D possibly being TRBD1 (6 bases). There are 14 residues in the CDR3. The V end lost 6 bases, the J end lost 4 bases, and 15 bases lay between the germline ends. The CDR3 DNA reads as TGTGCCAGCAGGGGGGACATCCGGGGCTATGGCTACACCTTC. Its protein is CASRGDIRGYGYTF.

This clonotype was counted a few times. A read error is possible here, since a much larger clone lies one base away. The chain combines TRBV11-2 with TRBJ2-1, with a possible D match to TRBD2 (5 bases). The CDR3 totals 13 residues. CDR1 and CDR2 (germline): SGHAT, FQNNGV. The CDR3 coding sequence is TGTGTCAGCACACTAGGGCCGTACAATGAGCAGTTCTTC. As protein: CVSTLGPYNEQFF.

This clonotype was counted ten times or more. The chain recombines TRBV29-1 with TRBJ2-5; tentative D call: TRBD1 (5 bases). Germline lookup yields CDR1 SQVTM and CDR2 ANQGSEA. V lost 2 bases, J lost 3 bases, and 13 bases lay in between. The CDR3 extends over 14 amino acids. CDR3 protein: CSVERIGQKETQYF. The CDR3 DNA reads TGCAGCGTTGAACGAATAGGACAAAAAGAGACCCAGTACTTC. The whole variable domain, filled in from reference TRBV29-1 and TRBJ2-5, reads SAVISQKPSRDICQRGTSLTIQCQVDSQVTMMFWYRQQPGQSLTLIATANQGSEATYESGFVIDKFPISRPNLTFSTLTVSNMSPEDSSIYLCSVERIGQKETQYFGPGTRLLVL.

This clonotype appeared many times. The chain employs TRBV10-3 and TRBJ2-7; D possibly matches TRBD1 or TRBD2 (5 bases each). The CDR3 is 14 residues long. Per germline, CDR1 ENHRY and CDR2 SYGVKD. The germline V and J ends were trimmed by 6 bases and 0 bases, with 12 bases remaining between them. The CDR3 nucleotides read TGTGCCATCAGCCCCCCAGGGAGCTCCTACGAGCAGTACTTC. This codes for CAISPPGSSYEQYF.

This clonotype was recorded many times. As DNA, the CDR3 is TGTGCCAGCAGTTTCCAGGGCGTAGACACCGGGGAGCTGTTTTTT. This encodes CASSFQGVDTGELFF. This sequence joins TRBV12-3 or TRBV12-4 and TRBJ2-2, with D perhaps TRBD1 (5 bases). CDR3 length: 15 amino acids. The germline V and J ends were trimmed by 3 bases and 3 bases, with 11 bases remaining between them.

This clonotype was counted ten times or more. The chain employs TRBV29-1 and TRBJ1-2; 9 bases line up with TRBD1. The CDR3 totals 12 residues. Germline V gene lookup returns CDR1 SQVTM and CDR2 ANQGSEA. After removal of 5 bases from V and 5 bases from J, the junction contained 3 bases not matched to a gene. As DNA, the CDR3 is TGCAGCGTTCTGACAGGGGGGTATGGCTACACCTTC. Its translation: CSVLTGGYGYTF.

V is TRBV24-1 and J is TRBJ2-3; 9 nucleotides agree with TRBD1. This CDR3 has 17 amino acids. V shed 4 bases and J 1 base; nucleotides not matched to a gene: 8. The germline CDR1 and CDR2 sequences are KGHDR and SFDVKD. The CDR3 region is CATSDPLRDRGTDTQYF. In nucleotides, the CDR3 is TGTGCCACCAGTGACCCCCTCCGGGACAGGGGCACAGATACGCAGTATTTT.

This clonotype was seen many times. This chain joins TRBV11-3 and TRBJ2-3, with D possibly called TRBD1 or TRBD2 (5 bases each). The CDR3 runs to 15 residues. Trimming shortened V by 5 bases and J by 3 bases, and 15 bases separated the two germline ends. The V gene's germline CDR1 is SGHNT and CDR2 YENEEA. In DNA, the CDR3 is TGTGCCAGCAGCATCCCGGGACGGCGAACAGATACGCAGTATTTT. It codes for CASSIPGRRTDTQYF.

This clonotype was counted ten times or more. The chain carries TRBV5-1 and TRBJ2-2; perhaps TRBD2 as D (6 bases). Deletions cut 4 bases from V and 4 bases from J, with 14 bases between. Per the germline V gene, CDR1 is SGHRS and CDR2 is YFSETQ. The CDR3 has 15 amino acids. CDR3 DNA: TGCGCCAGCAGCCCCGGGACTGAGATCACCGGGGAGCTGTTTTTT. It is translated as CASSPGTEITGELFF.

This clonotype was seen a handful of times. The CDR3 is CASSITTDTNYGYTF. The CDR3 DNA follows: TGTGCCAGCAGCATCACGACAGATACTAACTATGGCTACACCTTC. This sequence joins TRBV7-9 and TRBJ1-2; perhaps TRBD1 as D (5 bases). CDR3 size: 15 residues. The germline V and J ends were trimmed by 5 bases and 0 bases, with 13 bases remaining between them. Germline V CDR1 and CDR2: SEHNR, FQNEAQ (reference sequence).

The chain employs TRBV5-1 and TRBJ1-2; unclear D gene. This CDR3 has 13 residues. V shed 0 bases and J shed 3 bases, with 6 bases lying between them. Germline loops: CDR1 SGHRS, CDR2 YFSETQ. This CDR3 is CASSLETYYGYTF. The CDR3 DNA is TGCGCCAGCAGCTTGGAGACTTACTATGGCTACACCTTC.

The table lists this clonotype with many counts. J is TRBJ1-5 and V is TRBV24-1; 10 bases agree with TRBD1. The germline gives CDR1 KGHDR, CDR2 SFDVKD. With 3 bases clipped from V and 8 bases from J, the junction kept 3 bases outside the gene matches. The length of the CDR3 is 14 residues. The CDR3 here is CATSDAGQGKPQHF. In nucleotides, the CDR3 is TGTGCCACCAGTGATGCGGGACAGGGGAAGCCCCAGCATTTT.